In its sample, the clone carrying this T cell receptor (beta chain) was seen a few times. What it binds is unknown. The data are from a study of CD8+CD57+ T cells in acquired aplastic anemia. Turning to the study itself: Sorted cells (CD4+ and CD8+) yielded DNA amounts that averaged approximately 3.2 ug. Notes on the study in general: Patients were compared with controls for CD8+ Simpson's diversity, and no significant difference emerged.

Genomic DNA, the template, was used for profiling of the TCR beta VDJ and CDR3. TCRdb fed the reads into MiXCR, producing one record per CDR3 protein. Of fewer than 200,000 distinct CDR3 sequences listed, less than 50% are singletons. Before being chosen for sequencing, patients had shown CD8+CD57+ cell expansion by flow cytometry. Severe acquired aplastic anemia was diagnosed in all patients. Blood samples were obtained from patients who had received no prior therapy. Germline V gene data show CDR1 as ENHRY and CDR2 as SYGVKD. The ends were cut back, 0 bases at V and 3 bases at J, with 3 bases in the middle. The CDR3 has 12 residues.

The chain links TRBV10-3 to TRBJ2-7; D remains unclear. The origin of this receptor is a human donor with aplastic anemia. Sequencing used sorted CD4+, CD8+, or CD8+CD57+ T cells (not recorded which) from PBMCs. CDR3 coding DNA: TGTGCCATCAGTGAGTCTAGCTACGAGCAGTACTTC. Protein sequence: CAISESSYEQYF.